A selection of T cell receptor beta chains follows, all from one sample in a study of cytomegalovirus exposure and HLA in healthy donors. Profiled with immunoSEQ multiplex PCR; TCRdb holds only in-frame clones, not every one. The sample holds 230,000 or so clones, over 90% seen once. What was sequenced was PBMCs. These receptors were obtained from a girl between 2 and 10 years old in good health and CMV-seronegative. The CDR3 runs from the conserved cysteine through the conserved F or W. Each record gives: J gene, D gene, V gene, clone size, CDR3 protein, CDR3 DNA. The D gene is left open where the match is weak. Rows give clone size only sometimes, using once, few, many, or a class for an expanded clone.

J: TRBJ1-2; D: NA; V: TRBV29-1; size: NA; CDR3: CSVDIRGYGYTF; DNA: TGCAGCGTTGATATACGGGGCTATGGCTACACCTTC
J: TRBJ2-3; D: TRBD2; V: TRBV6-6; size: NA; CDR3: CASSTTSGPTDTQYF; DNA: TGTGCCAGCAGTACGACTAGCGGGCCCACAGATACGCAGTATTTT
J: TRBJ2-1; D: TRBD2; V: TRBV30; size: NA; CDR3: CAWSIGSGGLEQFF; DNA: TGTGCCTGGAGTATTGGTAGCGGGGGCCTTGAGCAGTTCTTC
J: TRBJ2-5; D: TRBD1; V: TRBV27; size: NA; CDR3: CASSDRLVAETQYF; DNA: TGTGCCAGTTCGGACAGGTTGGTCGCGGAGACCCAGTACTTC
J: TRBJ2-5; D: NA; V: TRBV5-1; size: NA; CDR3: CASSRRGGANEKETQYF; DNA: TGCGCCAGCAGCCGAAGGGGGGGGGCGAACGAAAAAGAGACCCAGTACTTC
J: TRBJ2-5; D: NA; V: TRBV9; size: NA; CDR3: CASSVVGSAQETQYF; DNA: TGTGCCAGCAGCGTAGTCGGGTCAGCCCAAGAGACCCAGTACTTC
J: TRBJ2-7; D: TRBD2; V: TRBV4-2; size: NA; CDR3: CASSQGVRAGGGLYEQYF; DNA: TGTGCCAGCAGCCAAGGGGTCAGAGCGGGAGGAGGGTTGTACGAGCAGTACTTC
J: TRBJ1-6; D: TRBD1; V: TRBV2; size: NA; CDR3: CASSERWQGASPLHF; DNA: TGTGCCAGCAGTGAACGGTGGCAGGGGGCCTCACCCCTCCACTTT
J: TRBJ1-5; D: NA; V: TRBV6-6; size: once; CDR3: CASINGGGPNQPQHF; DNA: TGTGCCAGCATCAACGGTGGGGGCCCAAATCAGCCCCAGCATTTT
J: TRBJ1-5; D: NA; V: TRBV4-1; size: NA; CDR3: CASSPDGGNQPQHF; DNA: TGCGCCAGCAGCCCAGACGGCGGGAATCAGCCCCAGCATTTT
J: TRBJ1-1; D: NA; V: TRBV6-6; size: few; CDR3: CASTPPGVNTEAFF; DNA: TGTGCCAGCACTCCCCCAGGGGTTAACACTGAAGCTTTCTTT
J: TRBJ2-7; D: NA; V: TRBV6-1; size: NA; CDR3: CASSAGQFLNEQYF; DNA: TGTGCCAGCAGTGCAGGACAGTTCCTGAACGAGCAGTACTTC
J: TRBJ2-5; D: TRBD1; V: TRBV29-1; size: NA; CDR3: CSVEPGGETQYF; DNA: TGCAGCGTTGAACCAGGGGGCGAGACCCAGTACTTC
J: TRBJ2-7; D: TRBD1; V: TRBV6-6; size: NA; CDR3: CASSPTKPTGAYEQYF; DNA: TGTGCCAGCAGTCCCACAAAACCGACAGGGGCCTACGAGCAGTACTTC
J: TRBJ1-2; D: TRBD1; V: TRBV7-9; size: NA; CDR3: CASSLVPGGNYGYTF; DNA: TGTGCCAGCAGCTTAGTTCCAGGGGGAAACTATGGCTACACCTTC
J: TRBJ2-1; D: NA; V: TRBV27; size: NA; CDR3: CASSLEAGGNNEQFF; DNA: TGTGCCAGCAGTTTAGAAGCGGGCGGTAACAATGAGCAGTTCTTC
J: TRBJ1-6; D: NA; V: TRBV7-9; size: once; CDR3: CASSPEGVGVSPLHF; DNA: TGTGCCAGCAGCCCAGAAGGCGTAGGGGTTTCACCCCTCCACTTT
J: TRBJ2-7; D: NA; V: TRBV29-1; size: NA; CDR3: CSVEGQFYEQYF; DNA: TGCAGCGTTGAGGGCCAATTTTACGAGCAGTACTTC
J: TRBJ1-6; D: NA; V: TRBV9; size: NA; CDR3: CASSVEGSPLHF; DNA: TGTGCCAGCAGCGTAGAGGGGTCACCCCTCCACTTT
J: TRBJ2-5; D: NA; V: TRBV20-1; size: NA; CDR3: CSARPQETQYF; DNA: TGCAGTGCTAGACCTCAAGAGACCCAGTACTTC
J: TRBJ1-1; D: NA; V: TRBV5-6; size: NA; CDR3: CASSYMTGSWDTEAFF; DNA: TGTGCCAGCAGTTATATGACAGGATCGTGGGACACTGAAGCTTTCTTT
J: TRBJ1-2; D: NA; V: TRBV5-6; size: NA; CDR3: CASSPGLSDGYTF; DNA: TGTGCCAGCAGCCCGGGACTATCGGATGGCTACACCTTC
J: TRBJ1-2; D: NA; V: TRBV11-2; size: NA; CDR3: CASSFSGDGYTF; DNA: TGTGCCAGCAGCTTCTCAGGGGATGGCTACACCTTC
J: TRBJ2-1; D: TRBD2; V: TRBV5-1; size: NA; CDR3: CASGGGGTSSYNEQFF; DNA: TGCGCCAGCGGAGGGGGGGGGACTAGCTCCTACAATGAGCAGTTCTTC
J: TRBJ1-1; D: NA; V: TRBV12-2; size: NA; CDR3: CASPPTTGSVRNTEAFF; DNA: TGTGCAAGTCCTCCTACGACAGGGTCGGTCAGGAACACTGAAGCTTTCTTT
J: TRBJ2-3; D: NA; V: TRBV29-1; size: NA; CDR3: CSVGGTSTDTQYF; DNA: TGCAGCGTTGGCGGGACTAGCACAGATACGCAGTATTTT
J: TRBJ2-7; D: TRBD1; V: TRBV11-2; size: NA; CDR3: CASSFPLGQGAYEQYF; DNA: TGTGCCAGCAGCTTTCCCCTCGGACAGGGGGCATACGAGCAGTACTTC
J: TRBJ1-1; D: NA; V: TRBV19; size: NA; CDR3: CASFQGNTEAFF; DNA: TGTGCCAGTTTTCAGGGGAACACTGAAGCTTTCTTT
J: TRBJ1-1; D: TRBD1; V: TRBV27; size: NA; CDR3: CASRRDRGVLGTEAFF; DNA: TGTGCCAGCAGACGGGACAGGGGTGTCCTGGGCACTGAAGCTTTCTTT
J: TRBJ2-7; D: NA; V: TRBV6-5; size: NA; CDR3: CASSSGTHYEQYF; DNA: TGTGCCAGCAGCTCCGGGACACACTACGAGCAGTACTTC
J: TRBJ2-7; D: TRBD2; V: TRBV7-9; size: NA; CDR3: CASSISGTSSSYEQYF; DNA: TGTGCCAGCAGCATATCCGGGACTAGCAGTTCCTACGAGCAGTACTTC
J: TRBJ1-1; D: NA; V: TRBV9; size: NA; CDR3: CAGSVGSLNTEAFF; DNA: TGTGCCGGCAGCGTGGGCTCCTTGAACACTGAAGCTTTCTTT
J: TRBJ2-2; D: NA; V: TRBV10-2; size: NA; CDR3: CASSESRTGELFF; DNA: TGCGCCAGCAGTGAGTCGAGGACCGGGGAGCTGTTTTTT
J: TRBJ2-5; D: NA; V: TRBV28; size: once; CDR3: CASSFRTEETQYF; DNA: TGTGCCAGCAGTTTCAGGACAGAAGAGACCCAGTACTTC
J: TRBJ1-3; D: NA; V: TRBV6-5; size: NA; CDR3: CASSYSPGTPGNTIYF; DNA: TGTGCCAGCAGTTACTCGCCCGGGACTCCTGGAAACACCATATATTTT
J: TRBJ2-5; D: TRBD1; V: TRBV5-8; size: NA; CDR3: CASSTGTGGQETQYF; DNA: TGTGCCAGCAGCACCGGGACAGGGGGCCAAGAGACCCAGTACTTC
J: TRBJ2-3; D: TRBD2; V: TRBV10-1; size: NA; CDR3: CASSENLSGGLTDTQYF; DNA: TGCGCCAGCAGTGAGAACCTTAGCGGGGGACTCACAGATACGCAGTATTTT
J: TRBJ2-5; D: TRBD1; V: TRBV7-9; size: NA; CDR3: CASSWGQTGTGETQYF; DNA: TGTGCCAGCAGCTGGGGGCAAACCGGGACAGGGGAGACCCAGTACTTC
J: TRBJ1-2; D: TRBD1; V: TRBV19; size: NA; CDR3: CASSGGGTTYGYTF; DNA: TGTGCCAGTAGTGGAGGGGGCACCACGTATGGCTACACCTTC
J: TRBJ2-7; D: TRBD2; V: TRBV7-9; size: NA; CDR3: CSSSLIPGLDFNEQYF; DNA: TGTTCCAGCAGCTTAATCCCGGGACTAGATTTCAACGAGCAGTACTTC
J: TRBJ1-6; D: TRBD1; V: TRBV6-6; size: NA; CDR3: CASSYTGVDSPLHF; DNA: TGTGCCAGCAGCTATACAGGGGTAGATTCACCCCTCCACTTT
J: TRBJ2-7; D: NA; V: TRBV5-1; size: NA; CDR3: CASSLAGGPYEQYF; DNA: TGCGCCAGCAGCTTGGCGGGGGGCCCCTACGAGCAGTACTTC
J: TRBJ2-5; D: NA; V: TRBV6-5; size: NA; CDR3: CASSYSKQVEETQYF; DNA: TGTGCCAGCAGTTACTCGAAGCAGGTTGAAGAGACCCAGTACTTC